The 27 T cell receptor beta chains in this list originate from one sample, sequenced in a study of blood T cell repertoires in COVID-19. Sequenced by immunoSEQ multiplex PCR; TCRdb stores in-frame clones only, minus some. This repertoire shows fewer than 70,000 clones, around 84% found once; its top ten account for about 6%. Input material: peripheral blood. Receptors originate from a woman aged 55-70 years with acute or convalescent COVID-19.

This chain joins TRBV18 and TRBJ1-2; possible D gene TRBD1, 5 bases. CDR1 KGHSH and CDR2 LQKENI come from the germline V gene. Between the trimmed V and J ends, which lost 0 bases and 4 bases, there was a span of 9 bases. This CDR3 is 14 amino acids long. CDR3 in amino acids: CASSPPSGGYGYTF. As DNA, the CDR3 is TGTGCCAGCTCACCACCGTCGGGGGGCTATGGCTACACCTTC.

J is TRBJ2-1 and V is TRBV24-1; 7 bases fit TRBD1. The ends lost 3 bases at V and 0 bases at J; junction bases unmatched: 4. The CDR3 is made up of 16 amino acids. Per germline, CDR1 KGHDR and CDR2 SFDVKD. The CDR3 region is CATSDATGSSYNEQFF. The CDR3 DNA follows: TGTGCCACCAGTGATGCGACAGGGTCCTCCTACAATGAGCAGTTCTTC.

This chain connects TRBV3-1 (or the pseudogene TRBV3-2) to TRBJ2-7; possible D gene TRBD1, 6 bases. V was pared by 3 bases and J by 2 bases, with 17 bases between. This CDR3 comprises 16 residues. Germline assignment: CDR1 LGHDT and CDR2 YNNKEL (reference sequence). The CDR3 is CASSQYNRVEAYEQYF. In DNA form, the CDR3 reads TGTGCCAGCAGCCAGTACAACAGGGTTGAGGCCTACGAGCAGTACTTC.

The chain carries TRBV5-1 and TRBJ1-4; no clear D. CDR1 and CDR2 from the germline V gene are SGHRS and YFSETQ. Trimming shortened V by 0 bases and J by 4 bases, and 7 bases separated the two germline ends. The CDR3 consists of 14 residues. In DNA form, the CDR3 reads TGCGCCAGCAGCTTGGCTCAGAATAATGAAAAACTGTTTTTT. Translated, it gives CASSLAQNNEKLFF.

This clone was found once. CDR3 residues: CASSVNSGGFNEQFF. Written as DNA, the CDR3 is TGCGCCAGCAGTGTTAATAGCGGGGGTTTCAATGAGCAGTTCTTC. This chain connects TRBV10-1 to TRBJ2-1; TRBD2 aligns across 9 bases. Germline assignment: CDR1 WNHNN and CDR2 SYGVQD (reference sequence). The CDR3 runs to 15 residues. Losses at the gene ends were 4 bases for V and 6 bases for J; bases not matched to a gene: 7.

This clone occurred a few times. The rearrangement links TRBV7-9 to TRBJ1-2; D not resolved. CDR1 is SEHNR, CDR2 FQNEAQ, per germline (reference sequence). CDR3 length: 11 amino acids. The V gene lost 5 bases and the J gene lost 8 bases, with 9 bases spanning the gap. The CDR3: CASSLYPGYTF. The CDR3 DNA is TGTGCCAGCAGCCTCTATCCAGGCTACACCTTC.

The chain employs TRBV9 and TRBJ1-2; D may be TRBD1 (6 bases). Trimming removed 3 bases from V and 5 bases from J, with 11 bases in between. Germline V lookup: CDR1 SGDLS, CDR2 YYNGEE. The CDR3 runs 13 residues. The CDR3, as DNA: TGTGCCAGCAGCGCCAGGACAGCTTATGGCTACACCTTC. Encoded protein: CASSARTAYGYTF.

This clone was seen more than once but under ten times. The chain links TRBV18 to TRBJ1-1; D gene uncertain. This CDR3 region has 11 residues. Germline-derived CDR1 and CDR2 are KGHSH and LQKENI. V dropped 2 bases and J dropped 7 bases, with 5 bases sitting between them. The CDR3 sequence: CASSPKREAFF. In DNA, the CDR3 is TGTGCCAGCTCACCAAAGCGTGAAGCTTTCTTT.

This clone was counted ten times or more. The CDR3 is CASSTPQVSYGYTF. For the CDR3, the DNA is TGTGCCAGCTCAACCCCACAGGTTAGCTATGGCTACACCTTC. This rearrangement joins TRBV18 to TRBJ1-2, with a tentative D call TRBD1 (5 bases). Germline CDR1 KGHSH, CDR2 LQKENI. V lost 5 bases, J lost 4 bases, and 14 bases lay in between. CDR3 size: 14 residues.

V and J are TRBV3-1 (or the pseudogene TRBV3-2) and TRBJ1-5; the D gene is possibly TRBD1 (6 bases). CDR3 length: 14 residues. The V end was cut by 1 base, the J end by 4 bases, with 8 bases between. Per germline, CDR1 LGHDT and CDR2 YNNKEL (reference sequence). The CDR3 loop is CASSQGTANQPQHF. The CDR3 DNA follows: TGTGCCAGCAGCCAAGGGACAGCTAATCAGCCCCAGCATTTT.

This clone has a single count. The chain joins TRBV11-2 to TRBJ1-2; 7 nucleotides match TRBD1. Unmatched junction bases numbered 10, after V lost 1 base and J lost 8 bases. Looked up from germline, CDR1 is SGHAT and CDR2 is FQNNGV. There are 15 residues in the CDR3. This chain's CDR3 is CASSLVEDRFQGYTF. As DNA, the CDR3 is TGTGCCAGCAGCTTAGTGGAGGACAGGTTTCAGGGCTACACCTTC.

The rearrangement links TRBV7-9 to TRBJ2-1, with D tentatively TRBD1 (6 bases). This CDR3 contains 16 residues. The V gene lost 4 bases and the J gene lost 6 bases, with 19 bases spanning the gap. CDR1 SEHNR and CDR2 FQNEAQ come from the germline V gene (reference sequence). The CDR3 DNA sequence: TGTGCCAGCAGCTCCATTCAGGGGATCCTAGGCAATGAGCAGTTCTTC. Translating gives CASSSIQGILGNEQFF.

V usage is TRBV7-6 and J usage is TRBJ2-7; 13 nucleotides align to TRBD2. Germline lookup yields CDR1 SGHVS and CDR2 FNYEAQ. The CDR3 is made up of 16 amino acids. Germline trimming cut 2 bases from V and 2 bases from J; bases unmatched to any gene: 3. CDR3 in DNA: TGTGCCAGCAGCTTAAGCGGGACTAGCGGGGCCTACGAGCAGTACTTC. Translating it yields CASSLSGTSGAYEQYF. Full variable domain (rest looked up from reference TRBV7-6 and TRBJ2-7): GAGVSQSPRYKVTKRGQDVALRCDPISGHVSLYWYRQALGQGPEFLTYFNYEAQQDKSGLPNDRFSAERPEGSISTLTIQRTEQRDSAMYRCASSLSGTSGAYEQYFGPGTRLTVT.

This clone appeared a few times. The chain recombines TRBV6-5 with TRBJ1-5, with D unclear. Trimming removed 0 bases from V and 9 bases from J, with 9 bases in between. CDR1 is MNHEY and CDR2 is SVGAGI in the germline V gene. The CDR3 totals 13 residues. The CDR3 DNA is TGTGCCAGCAGTTACTCGGGCGGAGGGCCCCAGCATTTT. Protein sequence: CASSYSGGGPQHF.

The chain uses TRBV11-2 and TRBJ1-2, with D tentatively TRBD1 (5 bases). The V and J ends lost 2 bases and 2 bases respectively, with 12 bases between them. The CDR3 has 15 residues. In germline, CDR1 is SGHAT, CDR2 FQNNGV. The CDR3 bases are TGTGCCAGCAGCTTAACCCCGGGGGGGAACTATGGCTACACCTTC. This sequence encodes CASSLTPGGNYGYTF. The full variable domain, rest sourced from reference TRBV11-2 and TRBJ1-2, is EAGVAQSPRYKIIEKRQSVAFWCNPISGHATLYWYQQILGQGPKLLIQFQNNGVVDDSQLPKDRFSAERLKGVDSTLKIQPAKLEDSAVYLCASSLTPGGNYGYTFGSGTRLTVV.

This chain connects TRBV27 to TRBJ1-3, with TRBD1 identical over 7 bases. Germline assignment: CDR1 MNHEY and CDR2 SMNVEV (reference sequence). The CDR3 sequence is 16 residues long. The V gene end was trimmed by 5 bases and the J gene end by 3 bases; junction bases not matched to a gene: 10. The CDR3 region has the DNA TGTGCCAGCAGTCCGCGGGACAGTTTCATTGGAAACACCATATATTTT. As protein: CASSPRDSFIGNTIYF.

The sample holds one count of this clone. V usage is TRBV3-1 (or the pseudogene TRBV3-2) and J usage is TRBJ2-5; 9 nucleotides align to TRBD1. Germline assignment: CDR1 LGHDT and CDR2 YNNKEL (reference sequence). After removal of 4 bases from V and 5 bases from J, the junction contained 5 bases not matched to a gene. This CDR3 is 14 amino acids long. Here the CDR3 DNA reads TGTGCCAGCAGCCGGGACAGGGCCAGGGAGACCCAGTACTTC. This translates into CASSRDRARETQYF.

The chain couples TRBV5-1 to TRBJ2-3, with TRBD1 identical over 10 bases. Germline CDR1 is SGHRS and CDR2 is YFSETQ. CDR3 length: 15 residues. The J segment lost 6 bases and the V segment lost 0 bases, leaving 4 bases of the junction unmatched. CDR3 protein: CASSLGGQGTDTQYF. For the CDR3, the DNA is TGCGCCAGCAGCTTGGGGGGACAGGGGACCGATACGCAGTATTTT.

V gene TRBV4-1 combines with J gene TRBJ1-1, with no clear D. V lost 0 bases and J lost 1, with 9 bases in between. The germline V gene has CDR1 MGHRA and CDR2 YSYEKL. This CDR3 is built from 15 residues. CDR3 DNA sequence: TGCGCCAGCAGCCAAGACGGGTCGCGGAACACTGAAGCTTTCTTT. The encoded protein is CASSQDGSRNTEAFF.

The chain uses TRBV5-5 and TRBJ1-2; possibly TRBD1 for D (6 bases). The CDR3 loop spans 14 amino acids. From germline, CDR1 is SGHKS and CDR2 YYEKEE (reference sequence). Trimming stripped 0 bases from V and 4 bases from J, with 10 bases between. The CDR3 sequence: CASSLEDRFYGYTF. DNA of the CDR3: TGTGCCAGCAGCTTGGAGGACAGATTCTATGGCTACACCTTC.

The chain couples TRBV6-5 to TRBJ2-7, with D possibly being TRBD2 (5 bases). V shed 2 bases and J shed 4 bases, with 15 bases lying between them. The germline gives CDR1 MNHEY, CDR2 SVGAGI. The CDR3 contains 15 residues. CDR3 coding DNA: TGTGCCAGCAGTTACGGGAGCGAGGTCGGGTACGAGCAGTACTTC. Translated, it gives CASSYGSEVGYEQYF.

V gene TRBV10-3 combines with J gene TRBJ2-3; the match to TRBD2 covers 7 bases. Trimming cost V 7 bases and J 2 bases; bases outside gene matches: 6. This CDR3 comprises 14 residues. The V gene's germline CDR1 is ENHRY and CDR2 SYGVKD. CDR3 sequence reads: CAITVGGSTDTQYF. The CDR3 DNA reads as TGTGCCATCACCGTGGGGGGGTCCACAGATACGCAGTATTTT.

As DNA, the CDR3 is TGTGCCAGCAGTTTGGACAGGGCACTAGGGCAGCCCCAGCATTTT. Protein: CASSLDRALGQPQHF. The rearrangement links TRBV2 to TRBJ1-5, with 8 bases lining up with TRBD1. Looked up from germline, CDR1 is SNHLY and CDR2 is FYNNEI. The CDR3 length is 15 residues. Trimming at V came to 5 bases and at J to 7 bases, leaving 10 bases not matched to a gene.

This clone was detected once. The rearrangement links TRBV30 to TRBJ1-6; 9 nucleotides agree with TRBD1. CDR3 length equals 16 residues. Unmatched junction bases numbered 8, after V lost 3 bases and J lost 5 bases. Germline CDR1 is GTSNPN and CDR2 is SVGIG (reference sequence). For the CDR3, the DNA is TGTGCCTGGAGAGGGGGGACAGGGATTAATAATTCACCCCTCCACTTT. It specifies CAWRGGTGINNSPLHF.

Here the CDR3 DNA reads TGTGCCAGCAGCGCTGGGGGGGGAGAAGAGACCCAGTACTTC. Translation: CASSAGGGEETQYF. This chain joins TRBV9 and TRBJ2-5, with TRBD2 identical over 7 bases. The CDR3 consists of 14 residues. V was pared by 3 bases and J by 3 bases, with 5 bases of the junction left unmatched. Germline CDR1 SGDLS, CDR2 YYNGEE.

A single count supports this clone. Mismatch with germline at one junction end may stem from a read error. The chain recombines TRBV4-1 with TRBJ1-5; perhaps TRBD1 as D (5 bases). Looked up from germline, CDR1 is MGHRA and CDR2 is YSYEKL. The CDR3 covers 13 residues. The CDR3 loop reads CASSQDFWDLLSF. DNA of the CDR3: TGCGCCAGCAGCCAAGATTTTTGGGACTTATTATCTTTT.

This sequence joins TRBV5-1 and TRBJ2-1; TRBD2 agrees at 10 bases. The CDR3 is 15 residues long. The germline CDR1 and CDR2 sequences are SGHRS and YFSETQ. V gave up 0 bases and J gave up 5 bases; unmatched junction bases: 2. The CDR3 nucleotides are TGCGCCAGCAGCTTGGTCCTAGCGGGGGACAATGAGCAGTTCTTC. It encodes CASSLVLAGDNEQFF.